This is a list of T cell receptor beta chains from one sample in a study of glioma-infiltrating T cells. TCRdb independently ran MiXCR on the multiplex PCR reads; one entry per CDR3 protein. The table lists approximately 100,000 distinct CDR3 sequences, approximately 26% of them singletons. Sequenced sample: glioma tissue, nonneoplastic brain tissue, or PBMCs (not recorded which). The receptors here all came from a human donor with low-grade glioma or glioblastoma, undergoing nonglioma brain surgery, or in good health (not recorded which). Both conserved end residues are part of each CDR3. Fields, in order: J gene, clone size, V gene, D gene, CDR3 DNA, CDR3 protein. D genes are given only for firm matches. Where a row states a size, it is once, few, many or the class of an expanded clone; other rows omit it.

TRBJ1-1 | few | TRBV3-1 | . | TGTGCCAGCAGCCAAAACTCGGAGCCGAAGCTTTTCTTT | CASSQNSEPKLFF
TRBJ2-1 | many | TRBV29-1 | TRBD1 | TGCAGCTCCACCGGGACAGTCTCCTACAATGAGCAGTTCTTC | CSSTGTVSYNEQFF
TRBJ1-1 | many | TRBV19 | TRBD1 | TGTGCCAGTAGTACGGGGGACAGCATGAACACTGAAGCTTTCTTT | CASSTGDSMNTEAFF
TRBJ2-6 | . | TRBV7-3 | . | TGTGCCAGCAGCGAAGGGTCTGGGGCCAACGTCCTGACTTTC | CASSEGSGANVLTF
TRBJ2-1 | few | TRBV19 | . | TGTGCCAGTAACTTCTTCGAGGGGAATGAGCAGTTCTTC | CASNFFEGNEQFF
TRBJ1-6 | many | TRBV7-2 | . | TGTGCCAGCAGCCACCCGGCAGATTCACCCCTCCACTTT | CASSHPADSPLHF
TRBJ2-1 | many | TRBV10-3 | . | TGTGCCATCAAAAACTACCGACCCGTCAATGAGCAGTTCTTC | CAIKNYRPVNEQFF
TRBJ1-5 | many | TRBV5-1 | . | TGCGCCAGCAGCTCGGGGGGCAATAGCAATCAGCCCCAGCATTTT | CASSSGGNSNQPQHF
TRBJ2-3 | . | TRBV3-1 | TRBD1 | TGTGCCAGCAGCCAATGGGGGACAGGGGTGACAGATACGCAGTATTTT | CASSQWGTGVTDTQYF
TRBJ1-2 | many | TRBV5-1 | TRBD1 | TGCGCCAGCAGCTTACAGGGGGTCGATGGCTACACCTTC | CASSLQGVDGYTF
TRBJ1-4 | many | TRBV29-1 | . | TGCAGCGTTGGGCGGAGTAATGAAAAACTGTTTTTT | CSVGRSNEKLFF